These 26 T cell receptor beta chains were sequenced from one sample in a study of beta chain features in type 1 diabetes. General study findings and limits: Significant though moderate, a shortening of TCRB CDR3s appeared in all four CD4+ subsets of Type 1 diabetes patients.

Reverse transcription of all isolated RNA meant that expressed TCRB transcripts were sequenced. Generated by immunoSEQ multiplex PCR, the TCRdb table keeps only in-frame clones and is missing some. The data contain over 650,000 clones, roughly 13% of them singletons. These receptors are not linked to any known antigen. Source material: naive CD4+ T cells from blood. The receptors stem from a man younger than 35 with type 1 diabetes.

This clone was counted a few times. CDR3 protein: CASTVFGSAPDTQYF. As DNA, the CDR3 is TGTGCCAGCACCGTTTTTGGGTCTGCGCCAGATACGCAGTATTTT. The gene calls are TRBV7-2 and TRBJ2-3; D is uncertain. V gave up 7 bases and J gave up 4 bases, with 18 bases separating them. The CDR3 extends over 15 amino acids. The germline CDR1 and CDR2 sequences are SGHTA and FQGNSA.

This clone was picked up a small number of times. The CDR3 spells CAPGVGWEETQYF. CDR3 sequence (DNA): TGTGCCCCCGGAGTGGGGTGGGAGGAGACCCAGTACTTC. The chain couples TRBV30 to TRBJ2-5, with D possibly matching TRBD2 (5 bases). V was trimmed by 8 bases and J by 5 bases, leaving 18 bases between them. In germline, CDR1 is GTSNPN, CDR2 SVGIG (reference sequence). This CDR3 comprises 13 residues.

This clone was observed a handful of times. This sequence joins TRBV7-8 and TRBJ2-1; 8 nucleotides match TRBD1. CDR1 is SGHVS and CDR2 is FQNEAQ in the germline V gene. The CDR3 covers 11 residues. Unmatched junction bases numbered 2, after V lost 4 bases and J lost 12 bases. The CDR3 loop reads CASSSTGGQFF. CDR3 nucleotide sequence: TGTGCCAGCAGCTCTACAGGGGGGCAGTTCTTC.

The chain carries TRBV6-8 and TRBJ2-7; D gene ambiguous. Between the trimmed V and J ends, which lost 2 bases and 6 bases, there was a span of 8 bases. Germline V gives CDR1 MNHGY, CDR2 SAAAGT. The CDR3 contains 12 residues. The CDR3 DNA is TGTGCCAGCAGTTACCGTTTTTTCGAGCAGTACTTC. Protein: CASSYRFFEQYF.

Only a few counts were recorded for this clone. The chain joins TRBV5-1 to TRBJ2-3, with D perhaps being TRBD1 or TRBD2 (7 bases each). The CDR3 is 14 amino acids. With 4 bases removed from V and 2 bases from J, the gap between germline ends came to 11 bases. Germline-derived CDR1 and CDR2 are SGHRS and YFSETQ. The DNA for the CDR3 is TGCGCCAGCAGCAGCGGGACAGCCACAGATACGCAGTATTTT. This codes for CASSSGTATDTQYF.

About this clone itself: The sample contains more than one DNA sequence encoding this CDR3. CDR3 DNA: TGTGCCAGCAGCGTAGACAGCACCGGGGAGCTGTTTTTT. Translating gives CASSVDSTGELFF. The J gene is TRBJ2-2, the V gene TRBV9; D is unclear. Germline CDR1 reads SGDLS; CDR2 reads YYNGEE. There are 13 residues in the CDR3. V lost 0 bases and J lost 4, with 4 bases in between.

This clone appeared a few times. The V and J genes are TRBV10-3 and TRBJ2-1; D may be TRBD1 (6 bases). The V end lost 4 bases, the J end lost 4 bases, and 14 bases lay between the germline ends. Germline CDR1 is ENHRY and CDR2 is SYGVKD. CDR3 size: 15 residues. DNA of the CDR3: TGTGCCATCAGTGGAAAGGGGGAAGGGTACAATGAGCAGTTCTTC. Its translation: CAISGKGEGYNEQFF.

This clone was counted only a few times. The chain has TRBV4-3 and TRBJ2-1; 7 bases align to TRBD1. Losses at the gene ends were 0 bases for V and 3 bases for J; bases not matched to a gene: 17. Germline V gene lookup returns CDR1 LGHNA and CDR2 YSLEER. There are 20 residues in the CDR3. CDR3 DNA: TGCGCCAGCAGCCAAGATAGGGGACAGCCCTACGAACGGCGCTACAATGAGCAGTTCTTC. It encodes CASSQDRGQPYERRYNEQFF.

CDR3 amino acids: CASSNRDRAVDTQYF. CDR3 nucleotides: TGTGCCAGCTCGAACCGGGACAGGGCCGTAGATACGCAGTATTTT. The chain couples TRBV18 to TRBJ2-3, with TRBD1 matching over 9 bases. This CDR3 has 15 amino acids. J lost 5 bases, V lost 6 bases, and 9 bases had no gene match. Germline CDR1 reads KGHSH; CDR2 reads LQKENI.

The chain has TRBV4-1 and TRBJ2-7, with a weak D call TRBD1 (6 bases). The germline V and J ends were trimmed by 1 base and 4 bases, with 17 bases remaining between them. This CDR3 is 16 amino acids long. CDR1 is MGHRA, CDR2 YSYEKL, per germline. The CDR3 sequence: CASSQAPGQGNYEQYF. Here the CDR3 DNA reads TGCGCCAGCAGCCAAGCTCCGGGACAAGGAAATTACGAGCAGTACTTC.

This clone turned up a few times. V usage is TRBV4-2 and J usage is TRBJ2-5; weak D call: TRBD2 (6 bases). Germline V gene data show CDR1 as LGHNA and CDR2 as YNFKEQ. Between the trimmed V and J ends, which lost 8 bases and 3 bases, there was a span of 16 bases. There are 14 residues in the CDR3. DNA of the CDR3: TGTGCCAGCGGTCCCGGGAGAACAGAAGAGACCCAGTACTTC. Encoded protein: CASGPGRTEETQYF.

J is TRBJ1-6 and V is TRBV9; D gene unclear. V was pared by 0 bases and J by 8 bases, with 3 bases between. In germline, CDR1 is SGDLS, CDR2 YYNGEE. This CDR3 has 12 amino acids. The CDR3 DNA sequence: TGTGCCAGCAGCGTAGAAGATTCACCCCTCCACTTT. Protein sequence: CASSVEDSPLHF.

There are a few counts of this clone. V gene TRBV28 combines with J gene TRBJ2-7; the match to TRBD1 covers 11 bases. V gave up 4 bases and J gave up 4 bases; unmatched junction bases: 6. Germline-derived CDR1 and CDR2 are MDHEN and SYDVKM. This CDR3 has 15 residues. CDR3 bases: TGTGCCAGCAGTTCCGGACAGGGGGCGGTGTACGAGCAGTACTTC. Amino acids: CASSSGQGAVYEQYF.

Concerning this clone: This CDR3 is also generated by other DNA sequences in the sample. The V call is TRBV29-1, the J call TRBJ2-7; a possible D gene is TRBD1 (6 bases). CDR1 is SQVTM and CDR2 is ANQGSEA in the germline V gene. This CDR3 has 11 amino acids. The V end lost 3 bases, the J end lost 4 bases, and 7 bases lay between the germline ends. In nucleotides, the CDR3 is TGCAGCGTTGAGGGGGCATACGAGCAGTACTTC. Protein product: CSVEGAYEQYF.

This clone occurred a few times. This rearrangement joins TRBV7-9 to TRBJ2-1; tentatively, D is TRBD1 (5 bases). The germline V and J ends were trimmed by 3 bases and 3 bases, with 9 bases remaining between them. Germline V gene data show CDR1 as SEHNR and CDR2 as FQNEAQ (reference sequence). This CDR3 region has 14 residues. The CDR3 DNA follows: TGTGCCAGCAGCTTCCGACAGAACTACAATGAGCAGTTCTTC. Translating it yields CASSFRQNYNEQFF.

The gene calls are TRBV15 and TRBJ2-7; either TRBD1 or TRBD2 may fit D (5 bases each). V was cut by 5 bases and J by 3 bases, with 20 bases left in between. CDR1 and CDR2 (germline): LNHNV, YYDKDF (reference sequence). The CDR3 is 16 residues long. In DNA form, the CDR3 reads TGTGCCACCAGCCCCTCCGGGACGGGTAGGAGCTACGAGCAGTACTTC. This translates into CATSPSGTGRSYEQYF.

This clone was recorded a few times. This chain connects TRBV18 to TRBJ2-4; perhaps D is TRBD1 or TRBD2 (5 bases each). The CDR3 covers 15 residues. Trimming pared 0 bases from V and 8 bases from J, leaving 14 bases between. Germline V gives CDR1 KGHSH, CDR2 LQKENI. DNA of the CDR3: TGTGCCAGCTCACCACCGAATTTGGGGGACGACATTCAGTACTTC. Its translation is CASSPPNLGDDIQYF.

This chain uses TRBV30 with TRBJ2-3; D unresolved. This CDR3 is 12 amino acids long. V was shortened by 2 bases and J by 4 bases, with 7 bases between the two germline ends. Germline V CDR1 and CDR2: GTSNPN, SVGIG (reference sequence). Here the CDR3 reads CAWSPAADTQYF. The CDR3 nucleotides read TGTGCCTGGAGTCCGGCTGCAGATACGCAGTATTTT.

This clone was picked up a small number of times. The chain is built from TRBV5-1 and TRBJ2-4; D unclear. CDR1 is SGHRS and CDR2 is YFSETQ in the germline V gene. This CDR3 is built from 15 residues. Trimming shortened V by 0 bases and J by 0 bases, and 7 bases separated the two germline ends. The CDR3 DNA is TGCGCCAGCAGCTTGGCTGGTCTAGCCAAAAACATTCAGTACTTC. Residues: CASSLAGLAKNIQYF.

Note on this clone: Within the sample, other DNA sequences also encode this same CDR3. J is TRBJ1-2 and V is TRBV18; D possibly corresponds to TRBD1 (6 bases). The germline gives CDR1 KGHSH, CDR2 LQKENI. This CDR3 has 14 residues. The V end lost 6 bases, the J end lost 4 bases, and 15 bases lay between the germline ends. The DNA of the CDR3 is TGTGCCAGCTCGCTACAGGGAGGAGGCTATGGCTACACCTTC. Protein: CASSLQGGGYGYTF. The full variable domain, with the rest looked up from reference TRBV18 and TRBJ1-2, is NAGVMQNPRHLVRRRGQEARLRCSPMKGHSHVYWYRQLPEEGLKFMVYLQKENIIDESGMPKERFSAEFPKEGPSILRIQQVVRGDSAAYFCASSLQGGGYGYTFGSGTRLTVV.

The chain joins TRBV13 to TRBJ2-3, with 9 positions matching TRBD2. The ends lost 4 bases at V and 4 bases at J; junction bases unmatched: 3. CDR1 is PRHDT, CDR2 FYEKMQ, per germline (reference sequence). There are 14 residues in the CDR3. The chain's CDR3 is CASSSRTSADTQYF. The CDR3 bases are TGTGCCAGCAGCTCACGGACTAGCGCAGATACGCAGTATTTT.

The chain has TRBV30 and TRBJ2-1; 7 positions match TRBD2. Unmatched junction bases numbered 5, after V lost 1 base and J lost 8 bases. The CDR3 runs 13 residues. Per the germline V gene, CDR1 is GTSNPN and CDR2 is SVGIG (reference sequence). CDR3 sequence: CAWSGRLAYEQFF. DNA for the CDR3: TGTGCCTGGAGTGGACGACTAGCCTATGAGCAGTTCTTC. Looking up the rest from reference TRBV30 and TRBJ2-1 gives the full variable domain: SQTIHQWPATLVQPVGSPLSLECTVEGTSNPNLYWYRQAAGRGLQLLFYSVGIGQISSEVPQNLSASRPQDRQFILSSKKLLLSDSGFYLCAWSGRLAYEQFFGPGTRLTVL.

The J gene is TRBJ2-2, the V gene TRBV5-4, with 15 positions matching TRBD2. The CDR3 runs 16 residues. V gave up 0 bases and J gave up 6 bases; unmatched junction bases: 0. The germline V gene encodes CDR1 SGHNT and CDR2 YYREEE (reference sequence). The DNA for the CDR3 is TGTGCCAGCAGCTTGGGGACTAGCGGGAGGGCCGGGGAGCTGTTTTTT. This sequence encodes CASSLGTSGRAGELFF.

This chain links TRBV29-1 with TRBJ2-6; weak D call: TRBD1 (6 bases). The CDR3 is 14 residues long. Germline assignment: CDR1 SQVTM and CDR2 ANQGSEA. V was trimmed by 2 bases and J by 2 bases, leaving 7 bases between them. The CDR3 sequence is CSVENRAGANVLTF. The CDR3 region has the DNA TGCAGCGTTGAAAACAGGGCTGGGGCCAACGTCCTGACTTTC.

This clone was observed a few times. The CDR3 sequence: CASSPYSHEQYF. In DNA form, the CDR3 reads TGTGCCAGCAGTCCTTATAGTCACGAGCAGTACTTC. This chain links TRBV28 with TRBJ2-7; D is unresolved. V was pared by 5 bases and J by 5 bases, with 10 bases between. Germline V lookup: CDR1 MDHEN, CDR2 SYDVKM. The CDR3 spans 12 residues. Using reference TRBV28 and TRBJ2-7 for the parts outside the CDR3, the full variable domain is DVKVTQSSRYLVKRTGEKVFLECVQDMDHENMFWYRQDPGLGLRLIYFSYDVKMKEKGDIPEGYSVSREKKERFSLILESASTNQTSMYLCASSPYSHEQYFGPGTRLTVT.

This chain connects TRBV27 to TRBJ1-4; D gene uncertain. V lost 2 bases to trimming and J lost 8 bases, with 12 bases between them. The germline V gene encodes CDR1 MNHEY and CDR2 SMNVEV (reference sequence). The CDR3 is made up of 14 amino acids. The CDR3 loop is CASSLPGTGEKLFF. The CDR3 DNA follows: TGTGCCAGCAGTTTACCGGGAACTGGAGAAAAACTGTTTTTT.